A single sample is the source of the 14 T cell receptor beta chains below, sequenced in a study of radiotherapy plus CTLA-4 blockade in lung cancer. TCRdb keeps only in-frame clones here, not all; method: immunoSEQ multiplex PCR. Counted here are roughly 73,000 clones, about nine tenths occurring once; the ten biggest clones make up 40%. Material: peripheral blood, obtained from a patient treated with radiotherapy plus ipilimumab. All receptors derive from a human donor with non-small cell lung cancer that progressed on radiotherapy plus ipilimumab.

The CDR3 here is CASSPQVSQGNEKLFF. CDR3 DNA: TGCGCCAGCAGCCCCCAAGTGTCTCAGGGTAATGAAAAACTGTTTTTT. The gene calls are TRBV4-1 and TRBJ1-4; maybe TRBD1 (5 bases). Trimming left V 4 bases short and J 4 bases short, with 16 bases between. Germline CDR1 MGHRA, CDR2 YSYEKL. The CDR3 loop spans 16 amino acids.

The chain recombines TRBV5-1 with TRBJ2-3, with 7 positions matching TRBD1. The trim removed 0 bases at V and 1 base at J, leaving 2 bases unmatched. CDR1 SGHRS and CDR2 YFSETQ come from the germline V gene. The CDR3 is 15 amino acids. The DNA of the CDR3 is TGCGCCAGCAGCTTGGATGGGACAGGCACAGATACGCAGTATTTT. This translates into CASSLDGTGTDTQYF.

The CDR3 DNA follows: TGTCCCCGGAGTGGACGGATGTACAATGAGCAGTTCTTC. It specifies CPRSGRMYNEQFF. The chain carries TRBV6-5 and TRBJ2-1; D is ambiguous. The CDR3 extends over 13 amino acids. CDR1 is MNHEY and CDR2 is SVGAGI in the germline V gene.

The rearrangement links TRBV29-1 to TRBJ2-1; unclear D gene. Trimming stripped 6 bases from V and 0 bases from J, with 3 bases between. The germline CDR1 and CDR2 sequences are SQVTM and ANQGSEA. The CDR3 extends over 11 amino acids. For the CDR3, the DNA is TGCAGCGTGAACTCCTACAATGAGCAGTTCTTC. It encodes CSVNSYNEQFF.

The chain links TRBV6-4 to TRBJ2-1; either TRBD1 or TRBD2 may fit D (5 bases each). The V and J ends lost 5 bases and 0 bases respectively, with 11 bases between them. The CDR3 runs 15 residues. The germline V gene encodes CDR1 MRHNA and CDR2 SNTAGT. The CDR3 reads CASSHGAVSYNEQFF. The DNA of the CDR3 is TGTGCCAGCAGTCACGGGGCGGTCTCCTACAATGAGCAGTTCTTC.

The gene calls are TRBV19 and TRBJ2-5; weak D call: TRBD1 (6 bases). Between the trimmed V and J ends, which lost 4 bases and 4 bases, there was a span of 13 bases. CDR1 is LNHDA, CDR2 SQIVND, per germline (reference sequence). The CDR3 consists of 14 residues. The CDR3 spells CASSRQVGVETQYF. DNA for the CDR3: TGTGCCAGTAGTAGACAGGTCGGGGTAGAGACCCAGTACTTC.

This chain joins TRBV2 and TRBJ2-7; the D gene is possibly TRBD1 (7 bases). This CDR3 comprises 17 residues. Germline V gene lookup returns CDR1 SNHLY and CDR2 FYNNEI. The ends were cut back, 6 bases at V and 4 bases at J, with 25 bases in the middle. For the CDR3, the DNA is TGTGCCAGCAGATACACCAAAGGGCGGGACAGAATATACGAGCAGTACTTC. Its translation: CASRYTKGRDRIYEQYF.

Comment on this clone: Mismatch with germline at one junction end may stem from a read error. CDR3: CASRLGNTGELFF. DNA of the CDR3: TGTGCAAGTAGGTTAGGAAACACCGGGGAGCTGTTTTTT. The V and J genes are TRBV19 and TRBJ2-2; the D is unclear. The CDR3 loop spans 13 amino acids. In germline, CDR1 is LNHDA, CDR2 SQIVND (reference sequence). Full variable domain (remainder filled in from reference TRBV19 and TRBJ2-2): DGGITQSPKYLFRKEGQNVTLSCEQNLNHDAMYWYRQDPGQGLRLIYYSQIVNDFQKGDIAEGYSVSREKKESFPLTVTSAQKNPTAFYLCASRLGNTGELFFGEGSRLTVL.

The gene calls are TRBV9 and TRBJ1-4; 9 bases fit TRBD1. V was pared by 0 bases and J by 6 bases, with 3 bases of the junction left unmatched. The germline CDR1 and CDR2 sequences are SGDLS and YYNGEE. This CDR3 region has 15 residues. The CDR3 reads CASSVGDREDEKLFF. For the CDR3, the DNA is TGTGCCAGCAGCGTAGGGGACAGGGAGGATGAAAAACTGTTTTTT.

J is TRBJ1-3 and V is TRBV30, with 11 nucleotides matching TRBD1. The CDR3 loop spans 14 amino acids. Germline V gene sequence: CDR1 GTSNPN, CDR2 SVGIG (reference sequence). V shed 4 bases, J shed 4 bases, and the junction held 3 bases outside the gene matches. Here the CDR3 reads CAWIGTGGGNTIYF. CDR3 sequence (DNA): TGTGCCTGGATCGGGACAGGGGGGGGAAACACCATATATTTT.

This clone was counted once. V and J are TRBV28 and TRBJ1-1, with no clear D. Germline CDR1 reads MDHEN; CDR2 reads SYDVKM. This CDR3 spans 15 amino acids. V was shortened by 9 bases and J by 0 bases, with 17 bases between the two germline ends. The CDR3 region has the DNA TGTGCCAGTGGCCGAGGAGTCTTCATGAACACTGAAGCTTTCTTT. It yields the protein CASGRGVFMNTEAFF. Filled out from reference TRBV28 and TRBJ1-1, the complete variable domain reads DVKVTQSSRYLVKRTGEKVFLECVQDMDHENMFWYRQDPGLGLRLIYFSYDVKMKEKGDIPEGYSVSREKKERFSLILESASTNQTSMYLCASGRGVFMNTEAFFGQGTRLTVV.

This sequence joins TRBV6-5 and TRBJ1-1; TRBD1 agrees at 8 bases. J gave up 1 base and V 4 bases, and 2 bases lay outside the gene matches. Germline values: CDR1 MNHEY, CDR2 SVGAGI. The CDR3 covers 14 residues. The CDR3 here is CASSFGQGNTEAFF. CDR3 nucleotides: TGTGCCAGCAGTTTTGGACAGGGGAACACTGAAGCTTTCTTT.

This chain connects TRBV6-5 to TRBJ2-3; no definite D call. Trimming removed 5 bases at V and 2 bases at J, with 5 bases between. Germline values: CDR1 MNHEY, CDR2 SVGAGI. The CDR3 totals 12 residues. The CDR3 DNA follows: TGTGCCAGCAGTGGGAACACAGATACGCAGTATTTT. This encodes CASSGNTDTQYF.

This clone has just one count. This chain joins TRBV6-6 and TRBJ2-7; possibly TRBD1 for D (6 bases). V was shortened by 5 bases and J by 6 bases, with 14 bases between the two germline ends. Germline CDR1 and CDR2: MNHNY and SVGAGI (reference sequence). The CDR3 length is 13 residues. CDR3 coding DNA: TGTGCCAGCAGTCGGAATTGGGACACCGAGCAGTACGTC. Encoded protein: CASSRNWDTEQYV.